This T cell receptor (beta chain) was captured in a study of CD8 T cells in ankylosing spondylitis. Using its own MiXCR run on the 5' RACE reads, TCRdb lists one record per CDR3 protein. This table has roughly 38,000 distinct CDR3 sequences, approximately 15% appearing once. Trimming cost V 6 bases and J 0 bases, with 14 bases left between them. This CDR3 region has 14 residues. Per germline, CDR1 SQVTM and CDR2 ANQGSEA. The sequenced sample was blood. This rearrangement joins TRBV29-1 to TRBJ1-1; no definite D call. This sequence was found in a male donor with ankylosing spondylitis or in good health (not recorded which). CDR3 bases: TGCAGCGTAAGGAACACCAACATGAACACTGAAGCTTTCTTT. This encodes CSVRNTNMNTEAFF. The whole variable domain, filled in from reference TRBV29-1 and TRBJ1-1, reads SAVISQKPSRDICQRGTSLTIQCQVDSQVTMMFWYRQQPGQSLTLIATANQGSEATYESGFVIDKFPISRPNLTFSTLTVSNMSPEDSSIYLCSVRNTNMNTEAFFGQGTRLTVV.